One and the same sample provided the 20 T cell receptor beta chains below, sequenced in a study of T-cell reconstitution after alpha-beta-depleted transplantation in children. TCRbeta library construction was performed incorporating unique molecular identifiers. Each CDR3 protein gets one entry after TCRdb re-called the PCR reads with MiXCR. This sample has 600,000 to 800,000 distinct CDR3 sequences, with about 12% found just once. The sample here was PBMCs, taken before TCRalphabeta/CD19-depleted stem cell transplant. The receptors originated from a girl between 2 and 10 years old with congenital amegakaryocytic thrombocytopenia, due to receive a stem cell transplant.

This clonotype was counted a single time. This CDR3 fails to terminate in the conserved phenylalanine or tryptophan, so it likely reflects a read error. The V gene is TRBV20-1, the J gene TRBJ2-3, with TRBD2 matching over 10 bases. The V gene end was trimmed by 0 bases and the J gene end by 4 bases; junction bases not matched to a gene: 10. The V gene's germline CDR1 is DFQATT and CDR2 SNEGSKA (reference sequence). This CDR3 has 17 amino acids. As DNA, the CDR3 is TGCAGTGCTAGAGACCTAGCGGGAGCCGCCTTGCCAGATACGCAGTATTTG. This gives the protein CSARDLAGAALPDTQYL.

This clonotype has ten or more counts. The chain carries TRBV18 and TRBJ2-1; D call uncertain. The CDR3 is 12 amino acids. Germline V lookup: CDR1 KGHSH, CDR2 LQKENI. V was trimmed by 8 bases and J by 6 bases, leaving 11 bases between them. The CDR3: CASGPGGNEQFF. The CDR3 DNA reads as TGTGCCAGCGGACCGGGTGGCAATGAGCAGTTCTTC. The full variable domain, its missing parts supplied by reference TRBV18 and TRBJ2-1, is NAGVMQNPRHLVRRRGQEARLRCSPMKGHSHVYWYRQLPEEGLKFMVYLQKENIIDESGMPKERFSAEFPKEGPSILRIQQVVRGDSAAYFCASGPGGNEQFFGPGTRLTVL.

This clonotype has at least ten counts. The chain carries TRBV5-1 and TRBJ2-1; unclear D gene. The CDR3 extends over 15 amino acids. CDR1 and CDR2 (germline): SGHRS, YFSETQ. The germline V and J ends were trimmed by 4 bases and 5 bases, with 16 bases remaining between them. The CDR3 here is CASSPNNEPHNEQFF. The CDR3 DNA reads TGCGCCAGCAGCCCGAACAACGAACCTCACAATGAGCAGTTCTTC.

As concerns this clonotype: A read error may explain this, as a much larger clone is one base away. The genes are TRBV5-1 and TRBJ2-1; D is perhaps TRBD1 (6 bases). This CDR3 comprises 15 residues. Germline-derived CDR1 and CDR2 are SGHRS and YFSETQ. The chain's CDR3 is CASSLTTGAYNEQLF. In nucleotides, the CDR3 is TGCGCCAGCAGCCTCACGACAGGAGCCTACAATGAGCAGCTCTTC.

The chain recombines TRBV3-1 with TRBJ1-3, with TRBD1 matching 10 bases. The CDR3 is 16 amino acids. V trimming: 1 base; J trimming: 2 bases; junction bases outside the gene matches: 2. The V gene's germline CDR1 is LGHDT and CDR2 YNNKEL (reference sequence). The CDR3 loop reads CASSQGQGATGNTIYF. The CDR3 region has the DNA TGTGCCAGCAGCCAAGGACAGGGGGCCACTGGAAACACCATATATTTT.

This clonotype has at least ten counts. The chain carries TRBV5-1 and TRBJ2-3; TRBD2 matches 10 bases. The trim removed 2 bases at V and 0 bases at J, leaving 0 bases unmatched. Germline CDR1 reads SGHRS; CDR2 reads YFSETQ. The CDR3 totals 15 residues. The DNA for the CDR3 is TGCGCCAGCAGCTTTAGCGGGAGGAGCACAGATACGCAGTATTTT. It encodes CASSFSGRSTDTQYF.

This clonotype was counted between two and nine times. The chain uses TRBV5-1 and TRBJ2-3, with TRBD2 matching 7 bases. CDR1 SGHRS and CDR2 YFSETQ come from the germline V gene. With V trimmed by 4 bases and J by 0 bases, 14 bases remained unmatched. CDR3 size: 18 residues. CDR3 DNA sequence: TGCGCCAGCAGCCCTGGGGCTAGCGGCAGCTCTAGCACAGATACGCAGTATTTT. As protein: CASSPGASGSSSTDTQYF.

This chain connects TRBV20-1 to TRBJ2-1; weak D call: TRBD2 (6 bases). Germline assignment: CDR1 DFQATT and CDR2 SNEGSKA (reference sequence). The CDR3 is 14 amino acids. This CDR3 is CSGELLASYNEQFF. The DNA for the CDR3 is TGCAGCGGTGAATTGCTAGCGTCCTACAATGAGCAGTTCTTC.

This clonotype has a count of ten or more. The genes are TRBV10-3 and TRBJ2-3; TRBD2 matches at 9 bases. The CDR3 runs 18 residues. The germline V gene has CDR1 ENHRY and CDR2 SYGVKD. With V trimmed by 0 bases and J by 5 bases, 12 bases remained unmatched. CDR3 bases: TGTGCCATCAGTGAGTCGGTAGGACTAGCGCCTTCGGGAGATACGCAGTATTTT. Translation: CAISESVGLAPSGDTQYF.

The table lists this clonotype with many counts. The rearrangement links TRBV29-1 to TRBJ1-1; TRBD1 is a possible D gene (5 bases). Deletions cut 4 bases from V and 8 bases from J, with 11 bases between. This CDR3 spans 11 amino acids. Germline V gene lookup returns CDR1 SQVTM and CDR2 ANQGSEA. As DNA, the CDR3 is TGCAGCGTTGTACTCGGGGGGGAAGCTTTCTTT. This sequence encodes CSVVLGGEAFF.

This clonotype was counted at least ten times. The DNA of the CDR3 is TGTGCCATCAACCGACTAGGGAGAAACTATGAGCAGTTCTTC. Translating gives CAINRLGRNYEQFF. V usage is TRBV10-3 and J usage is TRBJ2-1; D might be TRBD2 (6 bases). This CDR3 comprises 14 residues. Trimming left V 7 bases short and J 8 bases short, with 18 bases between. Per the germline V gene, CDR1 is ENHRY and CDR2 is SYGVKD.

On this clonotype: Since a much larger clone is just one base distant, this may be a read error. This chain uses TRBV12-3 or TRBV12-4 with TRBJ2-7; D is unresolved. Trimming pared 10 bases from V and 0 bases from J, leaving 13 bases between. The CDR3 extends over 13 amino acids. The CDR3 loop is CANTIPGSYEQYF. DNA for the CDR3: TGTGCCAACACTATCCCAGGCTCCTACGAGCAGTACTTC.

This clonotype was counted many times. V usage is TRBV29-1 and J usage is TRBJ1-1; a possible D gene is TRBD1 (6 bases). Germline CDR1 is SQVTM and CDR2 is ANQGSEA. V was trimmed by 2 bases and J by 1 base, leaving 11 bases between them. The CDR3 has 14 residues. CDR3 amino acids: CSVELRQENTEAFF. CDR3 coding DNA: TGCAGCGTTGAACTCCGACAGGAGAACACTGAAGCTTTCTTT.

This clonotype was counted many times. V and J are TRBV12-3 or TRBV12-4 and TRBJ2-1; D may be TRBD1 or TRBD2 (5 bases each). CDR3 size: 15 residues. With 3 bases removed from V and 8 bases from J, the gap between germline ends came to 17 bases. The chain's CDR3 is CASSLGDRIIDEQFF. The CDR3 DNA follows: TGTGCCAGCAGTTTGGGGGATAGGATCATCGATGAGCAGTTCTTC.

The rearrangement uses TRBV11-1 and TRBJ1-4, with 8 nucleotides matching TRBD1. V shed 1 base, J shed 0 bases, and the junction held 13 bases outside the gene matches. Germline CDR1 SGHAT, CDR2 FQDESV (reference sequence). This CDR3 spans 20 amino acids. In DNA form, the CDR3 reads TGTGCCAGCAGCTTAGTTCGACTGCAGGGGGCGGTTTCAACTAATGAAAAACTGTTTTTT. It yields the protein CASSLVRLQGAVSTNEKLFF.

The chain carries TRBV10-3 and TRBJ2-7; TRBD2 is a possible D gene (5 bases). Germline V lookup: CDR1 ENHRY, CDR2 SYGVKD. The CDR3 extends over 14 amino acids. V was trimmed by 6 bases and J by 1 base, leaving 13 bases between them. CDR3 DNA sequence: TGTGCCATCAGAAAACGGGATAGTTCCTACGAGCAGTACTTC. Protein product: CAIRKRDSSYEQYF.

The J gene is TRBJ1-3, the V gene TRBV12-3 or TRBV12-4; D is possibly TRBD1 (5 bases). V was clipped by 7 bases and J by 2 bases, with 9 bases between them. CDR3 length equals 13 residues. CDR3 nucleotide sequence: TGTGCCAGCACTTTGGGGGCTGGAAACACCATATATTTT. It codes for CASTLGAGNTIYF.

Of note for this clonotype: The germline gene is not matched at one end of the junction; a read error may be the cause. V gene TRBV20-1 combines with J gene TRBJ2-1; a possible D gene is TRBD2 (6 bases). The CDR3 covers 16 residues. Germline V CDR1 and CDR2: DFQATT, SNEGSKA (reference sequence). The CDR3 sequence is CCAPSPKRASYNEQFF. CDR3 nucleotide sequence: TGCTGTGCTCCTTCCCCGAAGCGGGCCTCCTACAATGAGCAGTTCTTC.

This clonotype has a handful of counts. The chain's CDR3 is CSARFPSGLTYEQYF. CDR3 DNA: TGCAGTGCTAGATTCCCTAGCGGACTAACCTACGAGCAGTACTTC. This chain connects TRBV20-1 to TRBJ2-7; 7 bases match TRBD2. V shed 2 bases, J shed 2 bases, and the junction held 9 bases outside the gene matches. Germline CDR1 is DFQATT and CDR2 is SNEGSKA (reference sequence). The CDR3 has 15 residues.

Note on this clonotype: A much more abundant neighbour one base away suggests this may be a read error. The V and J genes are TRBV5-1 and TRBJ2-3; no firm D call. CDR1 SGHRS and CDR2 YFSETQ come from the germline V gene. The CDR3 runs 11 residues. The V end was cut by 5 bases, the J end by 2 bases, with 3 bases between. The CDR3 DNA sequence: TGCGCCAGCAGGGCCACAGATACGCAGTATTTT. This translates into CASRATDTQYF.